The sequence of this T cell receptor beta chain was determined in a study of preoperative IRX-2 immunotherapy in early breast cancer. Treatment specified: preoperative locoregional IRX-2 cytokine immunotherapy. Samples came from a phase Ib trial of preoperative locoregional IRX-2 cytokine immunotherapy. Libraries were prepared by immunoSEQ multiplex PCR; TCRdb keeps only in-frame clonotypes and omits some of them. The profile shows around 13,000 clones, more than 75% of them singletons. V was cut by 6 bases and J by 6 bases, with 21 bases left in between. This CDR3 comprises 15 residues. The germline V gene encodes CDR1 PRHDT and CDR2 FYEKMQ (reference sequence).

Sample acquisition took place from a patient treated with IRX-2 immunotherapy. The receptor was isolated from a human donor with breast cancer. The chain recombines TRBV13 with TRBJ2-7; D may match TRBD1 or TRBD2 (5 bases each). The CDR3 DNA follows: TGTGCCAGCAGATCACCCGCCCTGGGGGTTGGCGAGCAGTACTTC. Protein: CASRSPALGVGEQYF. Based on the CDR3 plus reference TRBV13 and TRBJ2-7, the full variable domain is AAGVIQSPRHLIKEKRETATLKCYPIPRHDTVYWYQQGPGQDPQFLISFYEKMQSDKGSIPDRFSAQQFSDYHSELNMSSLELGDSALYFCASRSPALGVGEQYFGPGTRLTVT.